Included here is one TCR beta chain sequence, with context. The sample holds a few counts of this clonotype. No antigen is known for it. Base qualities are missing; no much larger clone stands one base away. The CDR3 spans 14 residues, from the cysteine through the phenylalanine. Only the CDR3 region is kept as DNA, spanning 42 bases read in frame from base 1. V is reduced by 3 bases and J by 4 bases, leaving a spacing of 12 bases between them. Sequences ENHRY (CDR1) and SYGVKD (CDR2) are obtained from the germline V gene. The sample is drawn from a study of early T cells in non-severe SARS-CoV-2 infection (dated by TCRdb to about 2021). Background on the whole study: Because TCR sequencing relied on bulk RNA taken from unsorted whole blood, pairing of alpha and beta chains was not possible.

The library was built by means of 5' RACE. The sequencing machine was a NextSeq 500. The TCR library protocol attached unique molecular identifiers to individual cDNA molecules to correct for sequencing error and PCR bias. Both TCR alpha and beta chains were sequenced, and tight co-correlation was observed between alpha and beta sequence abundances in each sample. Per the original workflow: Decombinator V4 was used to annotate TCR sequences for V gene, J gene and CDR3. Expanded TCRs were defined as changing significantly between any two time points under a Poisson model with p below 0.0001. Abundances of TCRs were expressed as counts per million after normalisation to the total number of TCRs sequenced in each sample. TRAV1-2 paired with TRAJ12, TRAJ20 or TRAJ33 defined MAIT TCRs, while TRAV10 paired with TRAJ18 defined iNKT TCRs. A search of VDJdb, accessed on 1 November 2021, was run for TCRs annotated to CMV, EBV and SARS-CoV-2, with TCRs annotated for multiple antigens excluded. TCRdb reworked the public reads: Q25 trimming with fastp, MiXCR clone assembly, productive beta chains retained. Rows merge per CDR3 protein into single entries with the most common DNA and genes. Here the V and J calls rest on TCRdb's processing, not on the authors' analysis. The sample has 45,000 to 60,000 distinct CDR3 sequences on record, about 10% of them singletons. Around 4.4% of the sample lies in the top ten.

Study-wide conclusions, independent of this receptor: VDJdb matching was skewed toward anti-spike CD8 responses and likely underestimated virus-specific expansions, missing private and CD4 specificities.

Set within a cohort of healthcare workers in London, UK, this nested case-control study involved weekly PCR testing of nasopharyngeal swabs along with blood sampling. Healthcare workers were recruited between 23 and 31 March 2020, during the week of the UK lockdown, and were followed weekly for up to about 16 weeks. Source material: whole blood. Here the chain combines TRBV10-3 and TRBJ1-1, and the D gene may be TRBD1, 6 bases matching. This clonotype was obtained from an adult who was a healthcare worker with PCR-confirmed SARS-CoV-2 infection or an uninfected control (not recorded which). The sequenced DNA: TGTGCCATCAGTGACAAACAGGGCATCACTGAAGCTTTCTTT. Translation gives CAISDKQGITEAFF.